This TCR beta chain appears in the sequencing data of a study of T-cell memory formation after mild COVID-19 (dated by TCRdb to the early 2020s). At the level of the whole study: TCR sequence clusters from the two donors were largely donor specific. In a couple of donors, T-cell clones that expanded and contracted after mild COVID-19 were followed by sequencing TCRalpha and TCRbeta repertoires longitudinally. The cohort comprised two young, previously healthy adult volunteers, one female and one male. The study at large found these results: Balanced CD4/CD8 phenotypes were observed for clones contracting from day 15 to 85, whereas a bias towards CD4+ was observed for a second wave of clones expanding from day 15 to 37. Some responding clones were detected in pre-infection memory, which suggested that pre-existing cross-reactive memory T cells had joined the SARS-CoV-2 response. SARS-CoV-2 specificity was not confirmed for the second-wave clones peaking on day 37. Contracting CD4+ clones were found mainly in CM and EM memory subsets, while CD8+ clones were enriched in EMRA. Only a couple of mild cases were covered in the study, and larger cohorts including severe cases with pre-infection samples were considered necessary.

Ficoll-Paque density gradient centrifugation was used to isolate PBMCs. For sequencing, an Illumina NovaSeq 6000 was employed. TCRalpha and TCRbeta cDNA libraries were built by 5'RACE with constant-segment primers, adding sample barcodes and unique molecular identifiers. RNA was extracted from every sample with Trizol reagent. Library amplification was performed in two PCR steps, and a second sample barcode and Illumina TruSeq adapters were introduced in the second step. The libraries were sequenced on an Illumina NovaSeq using 2 x 150 bp paired-end reads. Per the original workflow: Demultiplexing of reads and collapsing into UMI-guided consensus sequences were performed with migec v1.2.7. Using mixcr v2.1.11, UMI consensuses were aligned to TRA and TRB V and J templates and then assembled into clonotypes. Clonotypes were classified as expanded or contracted when called significant by both edgeR and NoisET, with noise models trained on biological replicates. For edgeR calls, a false discovery rate-adjusted p below 0.01 and a log2 fold-change threshold of 1 were applied. PCA with hierarchical clustering of max-normalized trajectories of the 1000 most abundant clonotypes was used as exploratory dynamics analysis. Separately sequenced CD4+ and CD8+ repertoires were used to assign the CD4 or CD8 phenotype of responding clones. TCRdb applied fastp at Q25 and MiXCR to the public reads, then kept only in-frame beta chains. Identical CDR3 protein sequences are pooled into one entry, listed with their most common genes and DNA. For this entry, the V and J calls and clone size follow TCRdb and not the study's own pipeline. The sample data list tens of thousands of distinct CDR3 sequences, and less than 7.5% of these were observed just once. Of the sample, 1.4% falls within the top ten clones.

This clonotype was observed a handful of times. The clone's antigen remains unknown. No much larger clone exists at a distance of one base, and base qualities are not known. Sequences were obtained from PBMCs or a T cell subset sorted from them (not recorded which). The source is a man aged 18 to 35 who had mild COVID-19 (a few samples of this study predate the infection). The sample titles of this study are shuffled in the database, so cell type and time point are left out; the donor was told from shared clones.

The CDR3 has the sequence CASSVDGTDYNEQFF. The nucleotides read TGTGCCAGCAGCGTAGATGGGACAGACTACAATGAGCAGTTCTTC. The V and J segments used are TRBV9 and TRBJ2-1, with 7 bases matching TRBD1. The V end gives up 0 bases and the J end 3 bases, leaving 3 bases in the junction not matched to a gene. The germline V gene provides CDR1 SGDLS and CDR2 YYNGEE. The CDR3 goes from the cysteine to the phenylalanine over 15 residues. Only the CDR3 region is kept as DNA, spanning 45 bases read in frame from base 1.